This T cell receptor (beta chain) appears in the sequencing data of a study of OX40 agonist ivuxolimab in advanced cancers. Clones were sequenced by immunoSEQ multiplex PCR, and TCRdb holds only the in-frame ones, with some missing. Found here are under 95,000 clones, approximately 80% of them singletons; the top ten hold less than 3.5%. In germline, CDR1 is SGHDT, CDR2 YYEEEE. V lost 4 bases and J 6 bases, leaving 21 bases between the germline ends. CDR3 length: 16 residues. This clone occurred once. Its antigen is unidentified. Whole-study results and caveats: Relative to CD4+ cells, CD8+ T cells on average had more expanded clones.

This receptor was obtained from an adult with an advanced solid tumor such as melanoma, head and neck, liver or kidney cancer. The V and J genes are TRBV5-6 and TRBJ2-3, with D perhaps TRBD2 (7 bases). Sequencing used CD4+ or CD8+ T cells sorted from blood, obtained in a trial of the OX40 agonist ivuxolimab. CDR3 amino acids: CASSPAGEGKWDTQYF. The CDR3 bases are TGTGCCAGCAGCCCAGCAGGGGAGGGCAAATGGGATACGCAGTATTTT.